One and the same sample provided the 4 T cell receptor beta chains below, sequenced in a study of shared T cell receptors in the human thymus. Only in-frame clones appear in the TCRdb table, and some are missing; sequencing was by immunoSEQ multiplex PCR. The repertoire consists of approximately 660,000 clones, with 88% occurring once and the leading ten covering approximately 0.01%. These data were likewise used in another study, on human thymus T cells.

Source material: thymocytes. These receptors were collected from a boy under three years old with a congenital heart defect.

In this sample, this clone turned up once. The genes are TRBV30 and TRBJ2-3, with TRBD2 matching over 14 bases. Germline values: CDR1 GTSNPN, CDR2 SVGIG (reference sequence). The V segment lost 5 bases and the J segment 5 bases; nucleotides outside the gene matches: 12. CDR3 length equals 17 residues. The CDR3 DNA sequence: TGTGCCTGGCTGGGACTAGCGGGAGTTTCGGTCAAAGATACGCAGTATTTT. As protein: CAWLGLAGVSVKDTQYF.

The chain has TRBV5-1 and TRBJ2-5, with a possible D match to TRBD1 (5 bases). V lost 6 bases to trimming and J lost 4 bases, with 10 bases between them. Germline-derived CDR1 and CDR2 are SGHRS and YFSETQ. This CDR3 has 12 residues. CDR3 bases: TGCGCCAGCATGGGGCTCCTAGAGACCCAGTACTTC. This translates into CASMGLLETQYF.

The chain recombines TRBV10-3 with TRBJ2-4; 7 bases line up with TRBD1. There are 16 residues in the CDR3. The V gene end was trimmed by 4 bases and the J gene end by 2 bases; junction bases not matched to a gene: 8. CDR1 ENHRY and CDR2 SYGVKD come from the germline V gene. The CDR3 sequence is CAISAQGSYTKNIQYF. The CDR3 DNA sequence: TGTGCCATCAGTGCACAGGGGAGTTATACCAAAAACATTCAGTACTTC.

The chain employs TRBV15 and TRBJ2-7, with a weak D call TRBD2 (5 bases). Trimming cost V 1 base and J 4 bases, with 8 bases left between them. Germline values: CDR1 LNHNV, CDR2 YYDKDF (reference sequence). The CDR3 contains 13 residues. CDR3 loop: CATSRVGSYEQYF. The DNA for the CDR3 is TGTGCCACCAGCAGAGTTGGGAGTTACGAGCAGTACTTC.